The next 8 T cell receptor beta chains were all read from a single sample in a study of beta chain features in type 1 diabetes. The isolated RNA, all of it, was reverse transcribed, so expressed TCRB transcripts were what got sequenced. The assay was immunoSEQ multiplex PCR, and TCRdb's table has in-frame clones only and misses some. The sample lists 130,000 to 150,000 clones; roughly 7.2% were seen once. Specimen: central memory CD4+ T cells from blood. The source of these receptors is a woman aged 25 to 39 in good health.

The sample holds a few counts of this clone. This chain uses TRBV5-1 with TRBJ2-7; tentatively, D is TRBD2 (6 bases). CDR1 is SGHRS, CDR2 YFSETQ, per germline. The CDR3 is 14 amino acids. Trimming took 2 bases from V and 6 from J, leaving 15 bases between them. CDR3 nucleotide sequence: TGCGCCAGCAGCTTCGTGGGAGGAACGGCCGAGCAGTACTTC. Translation: CASSFVGGTAEQYF. Looking up the rest from reference TRBV5-1 and TRBJ2-7 gives the full variable domain: KAGVTQTPRYLIKTRGQQVTLSCSPISGHRSVSWYQQTPGQGLQFLFEYFSETQRNKGNFPGRFSGRQFSNSRSEMNVSTLELGDSALYLCASSFVGGTAEQYFGPGTRLTVT.

This clone was recorded a few times. The chain combines TRBV6-1 with TRBJ2-1; 7 bases map to TRBD2. With V trimmed by 4 bases and J by 7 bases, 13 bases remained unmatched. The CDR3 spans 16 residues. Germline CDR1 MNHNS, CDR2 SASEGT. The CDR3 is CASSGLVGGLDNEQFF. The CDR3 DNA sequence: TGTGCCAGCAGTGGCCTCGTCGGGGGGTTGGATAATGAGCAGTTCTTC.

The sample holds a few counts of this clone. The chain employs TRBV28 and TRBJ2-7; TRBD2 aligns across 9 bases. J was trimmed by 3 bases and V by 6 bases; bases with no gene match: 15. From germline, CDR1 is MDHEN and CDR2 SYDVKM. The length of the CDR3 is 17 residues. CDR3 DNA: TGTGCCAGCAGCAGTCGGGGTAGCGGGAGACTTTTCTACGAGCAGTACTTC. It specifies CASSSRGSGRLFYEQYF.

This clone was recorded many times. The rearrangement joins TRBV7-9 to TRBJ1-1, with D uncertain. The CDR3 is 13 amino acids. CDR1 is SEHNR, CDR2 FQNEAQ, per germline (reference sequence). Trimming removed 1 base at V and 6 bases at J, with 9 bases between. The CDR3 loop is CASSLVGFPEAFF. CDR3 DNA sequence: TGTGCCAGCAGCTTAGTCGGTTTCCCTGAAGCTTTCTTT.

This clone appeared many times. The V and J genes are TRBV30 and TRBJ1-4, with no clear D. The germline gives CDR1 GTSNPN, CDR2 SVGIG (reference sequence). Trimming removed 3 bases from V and 8 bases from J, with 13 bases in between. The CDR3 is 13 residues long. CDR3 region: CAWRIRAGEKLFF. DNA of the CDR3: TGTGCCTGGAGAATCCGCGCAGGCGAAAAACTGTTTTTT.

This sequence joins TRBV19 and TRBJ2-1; 8 bases align to TRBD2. V shed 11 bases, J shed 7 bases, and the junction held 22 bases outside the gene matches. Germline CDR1 is LNHDA and CDR2 is SQIVND (reference sequence). The CDR3 length is 17 residues. For the CDR3, the DNA is TGTGCCGCCGGGGGGGCGGGGAGGATACTTATGGATAATGAGCAGTTCTTC. It specifies CAAGGAGRILMDNEQFF. Using reference TRBV19 and TRBJ2-1 for the parts outside the CDR3, the full variable domain is DGGITQSPKYLFRKEGQNVTLSCEQNLNHDAMYWYRQDPGQGLRLIYYSQIVNDFQKGDIAEGYSVSREKKESFPLTVTSAQKNPTAFYLCAAGGAGRILMDNEQFFGPGTRLTVL.

This clone turned up a few times. The chain is built from TRBV6-1 and TRBJ2-7; D is ambiguous. The CDR3 totals 11 residues. Per the germline V gene, CDR1 is MNHNS and CDR2 is SASEGT. V was pared by 5 bases and J by 2 bases, with 4 bases between. CDR3 in DNA: TGTGCCAGCAGTCCTACCTACGAGCAGTACTTC. It is translated as CASSPTYEQYF.

This clone was detected a few times. The rearrangement links TRBV7-3 to TRBJ1-5; D gene unclear. The germline V gene encodes CDR1 SGHTA and CDR2 FQGTGA. V was pared by 0 bases and J by 2 bases, with 8 bases between. The CDR3 sequence is 15 residues long. The CDR3: CASSLTGVGNQPQHF. The CDR3 DNA reads as TGTGCCAGCAGCTTAACCGGGGTCGGCAATCAGCCCCAGCATTTT.